This T cell receptor (beta chain) was captured in a study of T cells in Graves' hyperthyroidism and ophthalmopathy. Study summary: Peripheral blood was secured at the point of initial diagnosis, before any treatment. Points from the study as a whole: It was a median approximately 6 months before onset that the model predicted ophthalmopathy. In the analysis, a 13 V-J model separated ophthalmopathy from stable hyperthyroidism.

Amplification of TCR beta CDR3 regions was performed using RNA transcripts as template. The HTBI set primed first-round TCR CDR3 RT-PCR. Each CDR3 protein gets one entry after TCRdb re-called the multiplex PCR reads with MiXCR. The sample shows 500,000 to 750,000 distinct CDR3 sequences, 13% to 15% of them seen only once. This clonotype was seen at least ten times. What it recognizes is unknown. The CDR3 length is 14 residues. CDR1 and CDR2 (germline): SEHNR, FQNEAQ (reference sequence). V was trimmed by 5 bases and J by 7 bases, leaving 14 bases between them. Sequenced sample: blood. The source is a woman between 18 and 29 years old with Graves' ophthalmopathy. V is TRBV7-9 and J is TRBJ2-2; a possible D gene is TRBD2 (6 bases). This chain's CDR3 is CASSPRTIIGELFF. In nucleotides, the CDR3 is TGTGCCAGCAGCCCGAGGACTATCATCGGGGAGCTGTTTTTT.